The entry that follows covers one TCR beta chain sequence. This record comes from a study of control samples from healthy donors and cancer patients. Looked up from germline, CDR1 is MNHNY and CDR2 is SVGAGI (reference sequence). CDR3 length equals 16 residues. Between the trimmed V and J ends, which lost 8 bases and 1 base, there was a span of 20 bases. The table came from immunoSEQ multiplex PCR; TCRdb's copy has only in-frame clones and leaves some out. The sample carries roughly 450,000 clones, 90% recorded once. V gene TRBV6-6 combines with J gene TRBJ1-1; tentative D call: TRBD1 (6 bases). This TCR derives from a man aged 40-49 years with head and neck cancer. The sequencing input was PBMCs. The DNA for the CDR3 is TGTGCCAGCGCAGAGACAGGCCACCTCGAGAACACTGAAGCTTTCTTT. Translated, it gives CASAETGHLENTEAFF.